This paragraph reports one T cell receptor (beta chain). As yet, its antigen is unknown. The data originate from a study of shared clonotypes between healthy human individuals. Study details: Participating donors consisted of two women and a few men aged 18 to 49. Points from the study as a whole: Specimens sampled were limited to blood, with tissue repertoires likely differing.

Replicate PCRs run on sorted subsets employed 200 ng DNA, approximately 30,000 T cell genomes. Clones were read by immunoSEQ multiplex PCR, and TCRdb kept only the in-frame ones, dropping some. The sample yields some 360,000 clones, more than 60% seen once. HIV-negative, healthy adults without recent acute infections or vaccinations were the donors. CDR1 is SGHVS and CDR2 is FQNEAQ in the germline V gene. V shed 6 bases and J 6 bases; nucleotides not matched to a gene: 3. The CDR3 sequence is 13 residues long. The chain uses TRBV7-8 and TRBJ1-5; 9 nucleotides agree with TRBD1. The TCR sequence derives from a young man in good health. The sequencing sample was made of memory CD4+ T cells sorted from blood. Subset denoted: CD45RA-negative fraction. For the CDR3, the DNA is TGTGCCAGCAGTGGACAGGGGTTTCAGCCCCAGCATTTT. This sequence encodes CASSGQGFQPQHF.